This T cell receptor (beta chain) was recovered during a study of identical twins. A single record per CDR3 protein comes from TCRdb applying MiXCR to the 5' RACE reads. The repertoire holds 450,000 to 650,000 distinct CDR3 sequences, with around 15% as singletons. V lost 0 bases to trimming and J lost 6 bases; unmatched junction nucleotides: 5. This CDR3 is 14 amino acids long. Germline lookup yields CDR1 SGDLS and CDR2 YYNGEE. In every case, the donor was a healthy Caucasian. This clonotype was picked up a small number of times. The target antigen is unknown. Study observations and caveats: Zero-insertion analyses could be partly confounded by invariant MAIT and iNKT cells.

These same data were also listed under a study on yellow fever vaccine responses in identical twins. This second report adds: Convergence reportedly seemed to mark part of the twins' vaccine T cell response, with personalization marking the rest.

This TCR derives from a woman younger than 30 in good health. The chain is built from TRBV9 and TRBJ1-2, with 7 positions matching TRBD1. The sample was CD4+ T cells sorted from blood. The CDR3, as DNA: TGTGCCAGCAGCGTAGTAAACAGGGGTAATGGCTACACCTTC. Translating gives CASSVVNRGNGYTF.